The subject of this entry is one T cell receptor beta chain. TCRdb re-derived calls from the PCR reads in MiXCR, one entry per CDR3 protein. The profile covers around 15,000 distinct CDR3 sequences, with roughly 55% appearing a single time and 20% taken by the ten largest. This entry comes from a study of tumor-infiltrating lymphocytes in oesophageal squamous cell carcinoma. Germline-derived CDR1 and CDR2 are MNHNY and SVGAGI (reference sequence). The CDR3 covers 14 residues. Trimming left V 0 bases short and J 9 bases short, with 13 bases between. V gene TRBV6-6 combines with J gene TRBJ2-3; perhaps TRBD1 as D (5 bases). Sequencing was done on a sample of esophageal tumor tissue. This receptor was obtained from a male donor with esophageal squamous cell carcinoma. CDR3 nucleotide sequence: TGTGCCAGCAGTTACTCGCAAGGGGTTAGGACGCAGTATTTT. Protein sequence: CASSYSQGVRTQYF.